This TCR beta chain was captured in a study of blood T cell repertoires in COVID-19. This CDR3 comprises 17 residues. V was trimmed by 1 base and J by 1 base, leaving 16 bases between them. Germline assignment: CDR1 LGHDT and CDR2 YNNKEL (reference sequence). Only in-frame clones appear in the TCRdb table, and some are missing; sequencing was by immunoSEQ multiplex PCR. This sample has 250,000 or so clones, with 85% to 95% found just once. The material sequenced was PBMCs or T cells enriched from blood (not recorded which). The clonotype comes from a middle-aged man who had been exposed to COVID-19. The chain employs TRBV3-1 (or the pseudogene TRBV3-2) and TRBJ1-2, with D possibly being TRBD1 (6 bases). CDR3 coding DNA: TGTGCCAGCAGCCAAGGGACAGCTTACTCTCTTAACTATGGCTACACCTTC. Protein: CASSQGTAYSLNYGYTF.